This section outlines one T cell receptor beta chain sequence together with its context. What it binds is unknown. Graves' hyperthyroidism showing no ophthalmopathy progression within 18 months was considered stable. The germline V gene has CDR1 SQVTM and CDR2 ANQGSEA. This CDR3 is 12 amino acids long. The TCR beta CDR3 regions underwent amplification using RNA transcripts as the source. The HTBI set primed first-round TCR CDR3 RT-PCR. TCRdb used MiXCR to reprocess the multiplex PCR reads, holding one entry per CDR3 protein. In the table there are around 580,000 distinct CDR3 sequences, just over 45% of which are singletons. These data come from a study of T cells in Graves' hyperthyroidism and ophthalmopathy. Findings and limits, study-wide: Among thyroid clonotypes expanded above 0.001, most also appeared in blood.

Sequenced: peripheral blood or thyroid tissue (not recorded which). This TCR came from a woman younger than 35 with Graves' hyperthyroidism. This chain links TRBV29-1 with TRBJ1-2; D unclear. CDR3 sequence: CSPDPLLGGYTF. CDR3 DNA sequence: TGCAGTCCGGACCCACTTCTGGGTGGCTACACCTTC.